One sample yielded the 27 T cell receptor beta chains listed below, sequenced in a study of blood T cell repertoires in COVID-19. TCRdb's copy holds only in-frame clones and misses some; the assay was immunoSEQ multiplex PCR. The data show approximately 300,000 clones, just under 90% seen once. The sample taken for sequencing was PBMCs or T cells enriched from blood (not recorded which). The receptor set was obtained from a woman aged 25 to 39 who had recovered from COVID-19.

The chain's CDR3 is CSVGRTSGDVAAKNIQYF. The DNA of the CDR3 is TGCAGCGTTGGTCGGACTAGCGGGGATGTTGCGGCCAAAAACATTCAGTACTTC. The chain employs TRBV29-1 and TRBJ2-4; 12 nucleotides line up with TRBD2. The J segment lost 1 base and the V segment lost 4 bases, leaving 11 bases of the junction unmatched. The CDR3 spans 18 residues. CDR1 SQVTM and CDR2 ANQGSEA come from the germline V gene.

This clone was observed a single time. CDR3 bases: TGTGCCAGCAGTTCTTTGACTAGCGGATCTGGGGCCAACGTCCTGACTTTC. Translated, it gives CASSSLTSGSGANVLTF. The J gene is TRBJ2-6, the V gene TRBV6-2 or TRBV6-3; 9 bases are a match to TRBD2. The V segment lost 4 bases and the J segment 1 base; nucleotides outside the gene matches: 5. CDR1 is MNHEY, CDR2 SVGEGT, per germline. The CDR3 loop spans 17 amino acids.

This chain uses TRBV5-1 with TRBJ2-1; 9 nucleotides agree with TRBD2. V lost 3 bases to trimming and J lost 3 bases; unmatched junction nucleotides: 4. This CDR3 contains 15 residues. Germline V lookup: CDR1 SGHRS, CDR2 YFSETQ. The DNA of the CDR3 is TGCGCCAGCAGCTCCCAAGCGGGGGGCTACAATGAGCAGTTCTTC. Protein sequence: CASSSQAGGYNEQFF.

The V gene is TRBV5-4, the J gene TRBJ2-1; 10 nucleotides line up with TRBD2. The CDR3 runs 15 residues. After removal of 3 bases from V and 5 bases from J, the junction contained 5 bases not matched to a gene. Germline values: CDR1 SGHNT, CDR2 YYREEE (reference sequence). CDR3 sequence (DNA): TGTGCCAGCAGCTCCAGCGGGAGGGCCCACAATGAGCAGTTCTTC. It yields the protein CASSSSGRAHNEQFF.

There are a few counts of this clone. The chain uses TRBV30 and TRBJ1-6, with a weak D call TRBD1 (5 bases). Trimming stripped 0 bases from V and 13 bases from J, with 10 bases between. The CDR3 has 12 residues. Per the germline V gene, CDR1 is GTSNPN and CDR2 is SVGIG (reference sequence). CDR3 in DNA: TGTGCCTGGAGTGTCCGCAGGGCCCCCCTCCACTTT. It translates to CAWSVRRAPLHF.

V and J are TRBV6-6 and TRBJ1-6; TRBD1 aligns across 8 bases. Trimming removed 5 bases from V and 7 bases from J; junction bases left unmatched: 13. Germline CDR1 is MNHNY and CDR2 is SVGAGI (reference sequence). This CDR3 is 17 amino acids long. CDR3 sequence: CASSPVGPGQGNSPLHF. In DNA, the CDR3 is TGTGCCAGCAGTCCCGTCGGCCCTGGACAGGGAAATTCACCCCTCCACTTT.

V and J are TRBV23-1 and TRBJ2-4; perhaps TRBD2 as D (5 bases). TRBV23-1 carries the ORF label, with uncertain function. The ends were cut back, 11 bases at V and 4 bases at J, with 18 bases in the middle. CDR3 length: 14 amino acids. The CDR3: CAGGQGERKNIQYF. The CDR3 region has the DNA TGCGCCGGCGGTCAAGGAGAGCGGAAAAACATTCAGTACTTC.

V is TRBV7-9 and J is TRBJ2-1; TRBD2 agrees at 7 bases. Germline CDR1 and CDR2: SEHNR and FQNEAQ (reference sequence). Unmatched junction bases numbered 11, after V lost 6 bases and J lost 9 bases. This CDR3 region has 14 residues. The CDR3 coding sequence is TGTGCCAGCAGTTTAACCGTCGCGGGAGTTGAGCAGTTCTTC. This translates into CASSLTVAGVEQFF.

The genes are TRBV27 and TRBJ2-7; 7 bases line up with TRBD1. This CDR3 spans 15 amino acids. V dropped 5 bases and J dropped 3; count of bases not matched to a gene: 10. The germline CDR1 and CDR2 sequences are MNHEY and SMNVEV (reference sequence). CDR3 sequence (DNA): TGTGCCAGCAGTCCTTACCGGGACAGACACTACGAGCAGTACTTC. Amino acids: CASSPYRDRHYEQYF.

This clone has only a few counts. This chain uses TRBV9 with TRBJ1-4, with 11 nucleotides matching TRBD1. Germline V gene lookup returns CDR1 SGDLS and CDR2 YYNGEE. V shed 0 bases and J 3 bases; nucleotides not matched to a gene: 1. CDR3 length equals 16 residues. The CDR3 DNA sequence: TGTGCCAGCAGCGTAGGGGACAGGGGGGCTAATGAAAAACTGTTTTTT. This translates into CASSVGDRGANEKLFF.

This clone occurred a few times. The CDR3 sequence: CASSLRQGVNEQYF. The CDR3 bases are TGTGCCAGCAGTTTACGGCAGGGTGTTAACGAGCAGTACTTC. This chain uses TRBV27 with TRBJ2-7; perhaps TRBD1 as D (5 bases). The V end lost 2 bases, the J end lost 5 bases, and 13 bases lay between the germline ends. In germline, CDR1 is MNHEY, CDR2 SMNVEV (reference sequence). This CDR3 spans 14 amino acids.

The rearrangement uses TRBV9 and TRBJ1-1, with unresolved D. The CDR3 runs 14 residues. V lost 4 bases and J lost 1, with 11 bases in between. Per germline, CDR1 SGDLS and CDR2 YYNGEE. The DNA for the CDR3 is TGTGCCAGCAGCCTCCGGCTAGGGAACACTGAAGCTTTCTTT. Translation: CASSLRLGNTEAFF.

This sequence joins TRBV5-6 and TRBJ2-7, with 7 positions matching TRBD2. The germline gives CDR1 SGHDT, CDR2 YYEEEE. The CDR3 has 11 residues. V dropped 2 bases and J dropped 11; count of bases not matched to a gene: 4. CDR3 amino acids: CASSFGLEKYF. The CDR3 DNA sequence: TGTGCCAGCAGCTTCGGACTAGAAAAGTACTTC.

This chain links TRBV29-1 with TRBJ1-1; D not certain. Germline V CDR1 and CDR2: SQVTM, ANQGSEA. CDR3 length: 13 amino acids. Trimming shortened V by 6 bases and J by 0 bases, and 11 bases separated the two germline ends. CDR3 region: CSVSRSLNTEAFF. CDR3 in DNA: TGCAGCGTCAGCAGGTCCCTGAACACTGAAGCTTTCTTT.

A single count supports this clone. The chain is built from TRBV24-1 and TRBJ2-2; D is perhaps TRBD1 (6 bases). CDR1 and CDR2 from the germline V gene are KGHDR and SFDVKD. Trimming stripped 7 bases from V and 2 bases from J, with 10 bases between. The CDR3 is 14 residues long. Here the CDR3 DNA reads TGTGCCACCAGGAGGGGGACAAACACCGGGGAGCTGTTTTTT. Encoded protein: CATRRGTNTGELFF.

The chain employs TRBV28 and TRBJ2-7, with 8 positions matching TRBD2. Germline-derived CDR1 and CDR2 are MDHEN and SYDVKM. The CDR3 spans 14 residues. The trim removed 3 bases at V and 4 bases at J, leaving 5 bases unmatched. The CDR3 region has the DNA TGTGCCAGCAGTTTTGGGCTAGCGGGTTACGAGCAGTACTTC. It specifies CASSFGLAGYEQYF.

Points on this clone: Additional DNA sequences in this sample encode the identical CDR3. This chain uses TRBV18 with TRBJ2-1; 7 bases align to TRBD2. Trimming at V came to 1 base and at J to 6 bases, leaving 6 bases not matched to a gene. Germline assignment: CDR1 KGHSH and CDR2 LQKENI. There are 15 residues in the CDR3. The chain's CDR3 is CASSPREGGVNEQFF. CDR3 nucleotide sequence: TGTGCCAGCTCACCACGAGAGGGAGGGGTCAATGAGCAGTTCTTC.

The chain carries TRBV20-1 and TRBJ2-1; 8 nucleotides agree with TRBD2. The length of the CDR3 is 11 residues. CDR1 and CDR2 from the germline V gene are DFQATT and SNEGSKA (reference sequence). Trimming took 5 bases from V and 12 from J; bases not matched to a gene: 6. CDR3 coding DNA: TGCAGTGCTTTGCGGGAGGCGCGGCAGTTCTTC. Residues: CSALREARQFF.

This sequence joins TRBV9 and TRBJ1-1; D perhaps matches TRBD1 (5 bases). The CDR3 is 14 residues long. The V gene lost 0 bases and the J gene lost 8 bases, with 14 bases spanning the gap. Germline V gene data show CDR1 as SGDLS and CDR2 as YYNGEE. The chain's CDR3 is CASSVGSGSMEAFF. As DNA, the CDR3 is TGTGCCAGCAGCGTAGGATCAGGGTCGATGGAAGCTTTCTTT.

The CDR3 DNA reads as TGCGCCAGCAGCTTGGCGACTAGCGGGAGCCCAGATACGCAGTATTTT. It yields the protein CASSLATSGSPDTQYF. This rearrangement joins TRBV5-1 to TRBJ2-3; 12 nucleotides match TRBD2. The CDR3 is 16 residues long. Germline V CDR1 and CDR2: SGHRS, YFSETQ. The J segment lost 4 bases and the V segment lost 0 bases, leaving 3 bases of the junction unmatched.

The CDR3 here is CASSLGGGSDTQYF. As DNA, the CDR3 is TGTGCCAGCAGCTTAGGAGGAGGTTCAGATACGCAGTATTTT. This sequence joins TRBV13 and TRBJ2-3; tentatively, D is TRBD2 (5 bases). Per germline, CDR1 PRHDT and CDR2 FYEKMQ (reference sequence). CDR3 length: 14 residues. With 0 bases removed from V and 4 bases from J, the gap between germline ends came to 8 bases.

The J gene is TRBJ1-2, the V gene TRBV28; D is unresolved. The CDR3 runs to 14 residues. The germline gives CDR1 MDHEN, CDR2 SYDVKM. V was cut by 5 bases and J by 3 bases, with 13 bases left in between. In nucleotides, the CDR3 is TGTGCCAGCAGTGTAACAGCAGAATACTATGGCTACACCTTC. It yields the protein CASSVTAEYYGYTF.

The V gene is TRBV28, the J gene TRBJ2-7; D is perhaps TRBD1 (5 bases). CDR3 length: 14 residues. Germline CDR1 MDHEN, CDR2 SYDVKM. Trimming removed 3 bases at V and 2 bases at J, with 11 bases between. This CDR3 reads CASSLDMPTYEQYF. The CDR3 DNA reads TGTGCCAGCAGTTTGGACATGCCGACCTACGAGCAGTACTTC.

This chain uses TRBV4-3 with TRBJ2-3; 7 bases match TRBD2. CDR3 length: 18 residues. Per the germline V gene, CDR1 is LGHNA and CDR2 is YSLEER. V lost 0 bases to trimming and J lost 2 bases; unmatched junction nucleotides: 11. The CDR3 nucleotides read TGCGCCAGCAGCCAAGATCTAGCGGCAGGAAGTTTCACAGATACGCAGTATTTT. Protein: CASSQDLAAGSFTDTQYF.

The V gene is TRBV15, the J gene TRBJ2-3; 10 bases line up with TRBD2. The germline V gene has CDR1 LNHNV and CDR2 YYDKDF (reference sequence). V was clipped by 4 bases and J by 4 bases; unmatched bases: 2. The CDR3 length is 14 residues. In DNA form, the CDR3 reads TGTGCCACCAGCATTAGCGGGAGGTCAGATACGCAGTATTTT. Translating gives CATSISGRSDTQYF.

V and J are TRBV29-1 and TRBJ2-5; a possible D gene is TRBD1 (5 bases). The V end lost 6 bases, the J end lost 5 bases, and 13 bases lay between the germline ends. Germline V gives CDR1 SQVTM, CDR2 ANQGSEA. This CDR3 has 12 amino acids. CDR3 DNA: TGCAGCGTCCGTCAGGGTCCGGAGACCCAGTACTTC. This translates into CSVRQGPETQYF.

CDR3 residues: CASSADLQGALYEQYF. The CDR3 nucleotides are TGTGCCAGCAGCGCCGACCTACAGGGGGCTCTATACGAGCAGTACTTC. The chain joins TRBV5-4 to TRBJ2-7; TRBD1 agrees at 9 bases. The ends lost 4 bases at V and 4 bases at J; junction bases unmatched: 12. Germline V gives CDR1 SGHNT, CDR2 YYREEE (reference sequence). CDR3 length equals 16 residues.